The 30 T cell receptor beta chains reported below all come from one sample, sequenced in a study of cytotoxic CD8 clonotypes in ibrutinib-treated CLL. Measured with immunoSEQ multiplex PCR; TCRdb has only the in-frame clones, and not every one. The table records a few hundred thousand clones, around four fifths of them present only once. Source: PBMCs, taken before ibrutinib treatment. These receptors all stem from a human donor with chronic lymphocytic leukemia.

The CDR3 DNA reads TGTGCCAGCAGCCGAACCGGGACTAGCGGGAGGGGTGAGCAGTTCTTC. This codes for CASSRTGTSGRGEQFF. This sequence joins TRBV7-2 and TRBJ2-1; TRBD2 agrees at 16 bases. From germline, CDR1 is SGHTA and CDR2 FQGNSA. The CDR3 spans 16 residues. V gave up 5 bases and J gave up 9 bases; unmatched junction bases: 7.

V and J are TRBV27 and TRBJ2-2, with D uncertain. The CDR3 runs to 15 residues. Per germline, CDR1 MNHEY and CDR2 SMNVEV (reference sequence). The ends were cut back, 5 bases at V and 5 bases at J, with 15 bases in the middle. The CDR3 nucleotides are TGTGCCAGCAGTCCCCGGCCCGGTGGGACCGGGGAGCTGTTTTTT. Protein: CASSPRPGGTGELFF.

The V call is TRBV4-3, the J call TRBJ2-1; D unclear. The V gene's germline CDR1 is LGHNA and CDR2 YSLEER. V lost 1 base and J 5 bases, leaving 9 bases between the germline ends. The CDR3 loop spans 14 amino acids. CDR3 sequence: CASSQVATDNEQFF. DNA for the CDR3: TGCGCCAGCAGCCAAGTTGCCACCGACAATGAGCAGTTCTTC.

The V and J genes are TRBV29-1 and TRBJ2-4; the D is unclear. The CDR3 runs 10 residues. The V end was cut by 6 bases, the J end by 13 bases, with 13 bases between. Germline loops: CDR1 SQVTM, CDR2 ANQGSEA. CDR3 in DNA: TGCAGCGTCTTCTACGGCGTGCAGTACTTC. The encoded protein is CSVFYGVQYF.

The chain carries TRBV6-6 and TRBJ2-7, with 7 nucleotides matching TRBD2. There are 15 residues in the CDR3. V shed 0 bases and J 5 bases; nucleotides not matched to a gene: 7. CDR1 and CDR2 from the germline V gene are MNHNY and SVGAGI (reference sequence). This CDR3 reads CASSYSGGRGHEQYF. For the CDR3, the DNA is TGTGCCAGCAGTTACTCGGGCGGGAGAGGCCACGAGCAGTACTTC.

This rearrangement joins TRBV5-8 to TRBJ1-5; 8 bases are shared with TRBD1. This CDR3 contains 13 residues. Germline V gives CDR1 SGHTS, CDR2 YDEGEE. V dropped 4 bases and J dropped 7; count of bases not matched to a gene: 4. CDR3 sequence reads: CASSPGGLQPQHF. The DNA for the CDR3 is TGTGCCAGCAGCCCAGGGGGCCTCCAGCCCCAGCATTTT.

The rearrangement joins TRBV18 to TRBJ2-2; 7 nucleotides align to TRBD1. V shed 0 bases and J 5 bases; nucleotides not matched to a gene: 3. The CDR3 covers 15 residues. In germline, CDR1 is KGHSH, CDR2 LQKENI. CDR3 in amino acids: CASSPPNRGTGELFF. In DNA form, the CDR3 reads TGTGCCAGCTCACCACCTAACAGGGGAACCGGGGAGCTGTTTTTT. Full variable domain (outside the CDR3, taken from reference TRBV18 and TRBJ2-2): NAGVMQNPRHLVRRRGQEARLRCSPMKGHSHVYWYRQLPEEGLKFMVYLQKENIIDESGMPKERFSAEFPKEGPSILRIQQVVRGDSAAYFCASSPPNRGTGELFFGEGSRLTVL.

The chain carries TRBV5-1 and TRBJ2-2; 14 bases fit TRBD2. This CDR3 is 18 amino acids long. CDR1 is SGHRS and CDR2 is YFSETQ in the germline V gene. J gave up 3 bases and V 2 bases, and 6 bases lay outside the gene matches. This CDR3 is CASSFPGTSGRDTGELFF. For the CDR3, the DNA is TGCGCCAGCAGCTTTCCCGGGACTAGCGGGAGAGACACCGGGGAGCTGTTTTTT.

J is TRBJ2-7 and V is TRBV9; 7 positions match TRBD1. This CDR3 spans 15 amino acids. V trimming: 0 bases; J trimming: 3 bases; junction bases outside the gene matches: 6. Germline CDR1 and CDR2: SGDLS and YYNGEE. The chain's CDR3 is CASSVGGQVDYEQYF. CDR3 DNA: TGTGCCAGCAGCGTAGGCGGACAGGTAGACTACGAGCAGTACTTC.

The chain uses TRBV29-1 and TRBJ1-3, with a weak D call TRBD1 (6 bases). Between the trimmed V and J ends, which lost 7 bases and 0 bases, there was a span of 19 bases. The CDR3 covers 16 residues. Per germline, CDR1 SQVTM and CDR2 ANQGSEA. The CDR3 sequence: CSAKRSQGVSGNTIYF. The CDR3 nucleotides are TGCAGCGCAAAAAGATCACAGGGAGTCTCTGGAAACACCATATATTTT.

This clone was counted once. CDR3 DNA: TGTGCCACTGGGGGGGGCGCGGGCACTGAAGCTTTCTTT. The encoded protein is CATGGGAGTEAFF. The J gene is TRBJ1-1, the V gene TRBV6-4; D possibly corresponds to TRBD1 (6 bases). Germline assignment: CDR1 MRHNA and CDR2 SNTAGT. CDR3 length equals 13 residues. With 10 bases removed from V and 4 bases from J, the gap between germline ends came to 16 bases.

The rearrangement links TRBV28 to TRBJ1-5, with D uncertain. This CDR3 comprises 14 residues. V shed 3 bases and J shed 4 bases, with 10 bases lying between them. CDR1 and CDR2 (germline): MDHEN, SYDVKM. Written as DNA, the CDR3 is TGTGCCAGCAGTTTTGGTCAGCTTAATCAGCCCCAGCATTTT. Translated, it gives CASSFGQLNQPQHF.

The gene calls are TRBV30 and TRBJ2-3, with D possibly being TRBD1 (6 bases). CDR1 and CDR2 (germline): GTSNPN, SVGIG (reference sequence). CDR3 length: 15 amino acids. Trimming pared 4 bases from V and 0 bases from J, leaving 14 bases between. The CDR3 protein is CAWNFGGLSTDTQYF. DNA for the CDR3: TGTGCCTGGAACTTTGGGGGCCTTAGCACAGATACGCAGTATTTT.

This clone occurred a few times. V and J are TRBV7-9 and TRBJ1-1, with 8 bases identical to TRBD1. The V gene end was trimmed by 1 base and the J gene end by 8 bases; junction bases not matched to a gene: 3. In germline, CDR1 is SEHNR, CDR2 FQNEAQ (reference sequence). The CDR3 consists of 13 residues. CDR3 amino acids: CASSLGTGTEAFF. CDR3 nucleotide sequence: TGTGCCAGCAGCTTAGGGACAGGGACCGAAGCTTTCTTT.

The chain carries TRBV7-2 and TRBJ2-3; 11 nucleotides line up with TRBD2. The germline CDR1 and CDR2 sequences are SGHTA and FQGNSA. V was pared by 2 bases and J by 0 bases, with 7 bases of the junction left unmatched. The CDR3 runs to 18 residues. This CDR3 reads CASSLLAGGGASTDTQYF. CDR3 bases: TGTGCCAGCAGCTTACTAGCGGGAGGAGGGGCTAGCACAGATACGCAGTATTTT.

The chain combines TRBV9 with TRBJ2-4, with D possibly matching TRBD2 (5 bases). The germline V gene has CDR1 SGDLS and CDR2 YYNGEE. Trimming removed 0 bases from V and 10 bases from J, with 17 bases in between. This CDR3 contains 15 residues. CDR3 bases: TGTGCCAGCAGCGTAGGGGTTAGTGAGGGAAGAATTCAGTACTTC. This sequence encodes CASSVGVSEGRIQYF.

The V call is TRBV29-1, the J call TRBJ2-7; D is ambiguous. CDR3 length: 10 amino acids. CDR1 and CDR2 (germline): SQVTM, ANQGSEA. V shed 1 base and J shed 2 bases, with 0 bases lying between them. CDR3 in DNA: TGCAGCGTTGAAGCCTACGAGCAGTACTTC. Its protein product is CSVEAYEQYF.

The sample holds one count of this clone. The V gene is TRBV7-2, the J gene TRBJ2-7; 9 bases fit TRBD1. The CDR3 spans 15 residues. CDR1 is SGHTA and CDR2 is FQGNSA in the germline V gene. V lost 2 bases to trimming and J lost 3 bases; unmatched junction nucleotides: 5. The CDR3 spells CASSLTPTGGYEQYF. Here the CDR3 DNA reads TGTGCCAGCAGCTTAACCCCGACAGGGGGCTACGAGCAGTACTTC.

The V gene is TRBV5-1, the J gene TRBJ1-4, with TRBD1 matching 7 bases. Germline values: CDR1 SGHRS, CDR2 YFSETQ. The CDR3 covers 14 residues. V shed 4 bases and J 5 bases; nucleotides not matched to a gene: 5. CDR3 sequence: CASSRGTENEKLFF. The CDR3 region has the DNA TGCGCCAGCAGCCGCGGGACAGAAAATGAAAAACTGTTTTTT.

The V gene is TRBV7-3, the J gene TRBJ1-1; D is unclear. V lost 7 bases and J lost 4, with 16 bases in between. CDR3 size: 14 residues. The germline V gene has CDR1 SGHTA and CDR2 FQGTGA. The CDR3: CASKLTSAGTEAFF. The CDR3 DNA is TGTGCCAGCAAGCTTACTTCAGCGGGCACTGAAGCTTTCTTT.

This chain links TRBV7-9 with TRBJ2-1; D perhaps matches TRBD1 (7 bases). The germline CDR1 and CDR2 sequences are SEHNR and FQNEAQ (reference sequence). The CDR3 length is 17 residues. Trimming removed 2 bases from V and 4 bases from J, with 18 bases in between. CDR3 sequence (DNA): TGTGCCAGCAGCTTACGGCAGGGGGGTGTTTTTTACAATGAGCAGTTCTTC. Its translation: CASSLRQGGVFYNEQFF. The full variable domain, with the rest looked up from reference TRBV7-9 and TRBJ2-1, is DTGVSQNPRHKITKRGQNVTFRCDPISEHNRLYWYRQTLGQGPEFLTYFQNEAQLEKSRLLSDRFSAERPKGSFSTLEIQRTEQGDSAMYLCASSLRQGGVFYNEQFFGPGTRLTVL.

The chain uses TRBV4-1 and TRBJ2-1; the match to TRBD2 covers 7 bases. V dropped 4 bases and J dropped 5; count of bases not matched to a gene: 14. Germline CDR1 and CDR2: MGHRA and YSYEKL. There are 17 residues in the CDR3. The CDR3 region has the DNA TGCGCCAGCAGCCCGATCGAAGGACTAGATAAAAACAATGAGCAGTTCTTC. This gives the protein CASSPIEGLDKNNEQFF.

V and J are TRBV15 and TRBJ1-2; 7 bases agree with TRBD1. The CDR3 sequence is 15 residues long. V was pared by 2 bases and J by 3 bases, with 6 bases of the junction left unmatched. In germline, CDR1 is LNHNV, CDR2 YYDKDF (reference sequence). CDR3 bases: TGTGCCACCAGCAGAACCCGGACAGGCTACTATGGCTACACCTTC. Protein product: CATSRTRTGYYGYTF.

This clone was seen more than once but under ten times. The chain employs TRBV5-1 and TRBJ2-6; tentative D call: TRBD2 (5 bases). The V end was cut by 0 bases, the J end by 0 bases, with 7 bases between. Looked up from germline, CDR1 is SGHRS and CDR2 is YFSETQ. CDR3 length: 16 amino acids. The CDR3 sequence: CASSLEAVSGANVLTF. For the CDR3, the DNA is TGCGCCAGCAGCTTGGAAGCGGTCTCTGGGGCCAACGTCCTGACTTTC.

The V and J genes are TRBV4-3 and TRBJ1-1; D is uncertain. The CDR3 covers 18 residues. Trimming pared 1 base from V and 5 bases from J, leaving 23 bases between. Germline V gene lookup returns CDR1 LGHNA and CDR2 YSLEER. CDR3 in amino acids: CASSQVRSGEVRRTEAFF. DNA for the CDR3: TGCGCCAGCAGCCAAGTTAGAAGCGGGGAGGTACGGCGTACTGAAGCTTTCTTT.

The chain links TRBV7-8 to TRBJ1-1, with TRBD1 as a possible D gene (5 bases). This CDR3 is built from 13 residues. Germline V lookup: CDR1 SGHVS, CDR2 FQNEAQ. V was shortened by 4 bases and J by 11 bases, with 17 bases between the two germline ends. In nucleotides, the CDR3 is TGTGCCAGCAGCTCCCCCGGGCCATCAGGGGCTTTCTTT. This encodes CASSSPGPSGAFF.

The rearrangement uses TRBV9 and TRBJ2-3; D gene uncertain. V was pared by 1 base and J by 6 bases, with 12 bases between. This CDR3 is built from 14 residues. CDR1 and CDR2 (germline): SGDLS, YYNGEE. CDR3 nucleotide sequence: TGTGCCAGCAGCGTACTCCTAGGTAGCGATACGCAGTATTTT. Translating gives CASSVLLGSDTQYF.

The chain couples TRBV25-1 to TRBJ1-5; 9 nucleotides align to TRBD1. From germline, CDR1 is MGHDK and CDR2 SYGVNS. After removal of 4 bases from V and 7 bases from J, the junction contained 5 bases not matched to a gene. The CDR3 spans 14 residues. CDR3 nucleotides: TGTGCCAGCAGTGGGACAGGGGAGCGGCAGCCCCAGCATTTT. Encoded protein: CASSGTGERQPQHF.

The rearrangement joins TRBV4-2 to TRBJ2-1; the match to TRBD2 covers 10 bases. V lost 4 bases to trimming and J lost 10 bases; unmatched junction nucleotides: 16. Germline V gives CDR1 LGHNA, CDR2 YNFKEQ. There are 17 residues in the CDR3. CDR3 nucleotide sequence: TGTGCCAGCAGCCCGATGGGGGCTAGCGGGGGCCTGCGGGAGCAGTTCTTC. The encoded protein is CASSPMGASGGLREQFF.

V usage is TRBV4-3 and J usage is TRBJ2-2; 11 nucleotides align to TRBD2. From germline, CDR1 is LGHNA and CDR2 YSLEER. V trimming: 0 bases; J trimming: 5 bases; junction bases outside the gene matches: 8. The CDR3 has 18 residues. This CDR3 reads CASSQDGLAGGPTGELFF. CDR3 DNA sequence: TGCGCCAGCAGCCAAGATGGCCTAGCGGGAGGACCTACCGGGGAGCTGTTTTTT.